This T cell receptor beta chain was captured by sequencing in a study of identical twins. In TCRdb, the 5' RACE reads were re-called with MiXCR into one record per CDR3 protein. The table lists approximately 230,000 distinct CDR3 sequences, roughly 7.1% of them singletons, with about 14% in the top ten. This clonotype came up a few times. From germline, CDR1 is MNHNS and CDR2 SASEGT. V shed 7 bases and J shed 10 bases, with 10 bases lying between them. The CDR3 covers 11 residues. The same specimen was also included in a second study, on T cells expressing NK-cell markers.

The chain carries TRBV6-1 and TRBJ2-2, with D uncertain. This receptor was obtained from a woman aged 18-30 years in good health. The sample taken for sequencing was CD8+ T cells sorted from blood. Written as DNA, the CDR3 is TGTGCCAGCAATTTAGGGCCGGAGCTGTTTTTT. Translation gives CASNLGPELFF.